This T cell receptor beta chain was obtained from a study of beta chain features in type 1 diabetes. The purity of all sorted populations exceeded 98%. Overall study results and limits: For patients, the naive, central memory and Treg TCRB repertoires appeared more alike than for healthy donors. There were fewer insertions and more deletions at the VDJ junctions of type 1 diabetes patients.

The CDR3 totals 14 residues. Germline loops: CDR1 LGHNA, CDR2 YNFKEQ. V was cut by 1 base and J by 4 bases, with 8 bases left in between. In this sample, this clone turned up a few times. The antigen is unknown. Expressed TCRB transcripts were sequenced, since all the RNA that had been isolated was reverse transcribed. Generated by immunoSEQ multiplex PCR, the TCRdb table keeps only in-frame clones and is missing some. The profile shows 620,000 or so clones, around a sixth of them singletons. This clonotype was obtained from a young man in good health. Sequencing was performed on naive CD4+ T cells from blood. This chain connects TRBV4-2 to TRBJ2-1, with D tentatively TRBD2 (5 bases). The CDR3 spells CASSQVGVYNEQFF. The CDR3 coding sequence is TGTGCCAGCAGCCAAGTCGGGGTATACAATGAGCAGTTCTTC.